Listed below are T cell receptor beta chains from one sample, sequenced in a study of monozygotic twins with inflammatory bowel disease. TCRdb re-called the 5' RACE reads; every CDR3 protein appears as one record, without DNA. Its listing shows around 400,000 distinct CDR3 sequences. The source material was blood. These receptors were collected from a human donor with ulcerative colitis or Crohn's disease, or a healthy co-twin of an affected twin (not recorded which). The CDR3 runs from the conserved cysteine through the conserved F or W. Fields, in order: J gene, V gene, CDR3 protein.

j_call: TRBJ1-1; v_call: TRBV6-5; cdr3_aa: CASSYSLWGAQAEAFF
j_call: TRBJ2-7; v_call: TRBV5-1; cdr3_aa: CASSPGAVNPFYEQYF
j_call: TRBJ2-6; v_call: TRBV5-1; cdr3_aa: CASSLGGTGSGANVLTF
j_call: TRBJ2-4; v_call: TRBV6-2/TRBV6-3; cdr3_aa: CASTQDRYKNIQYF
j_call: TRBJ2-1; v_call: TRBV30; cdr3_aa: CAWSVRRGALSYNEQFF
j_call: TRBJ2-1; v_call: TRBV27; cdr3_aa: CASRPVGGEQFF
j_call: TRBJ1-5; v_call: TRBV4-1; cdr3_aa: CASSQVGLSNQPQHF
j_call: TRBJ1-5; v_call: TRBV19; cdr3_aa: CASRDRGFGQPQHF
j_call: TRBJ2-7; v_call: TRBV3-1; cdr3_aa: CASSPTRHSIEQYF
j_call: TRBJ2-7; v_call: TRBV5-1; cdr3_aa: CASRERYEQYF
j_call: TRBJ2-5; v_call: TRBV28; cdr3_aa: CASSFWTGRETQYF
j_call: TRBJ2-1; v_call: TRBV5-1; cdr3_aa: CASSLEGYEQFF
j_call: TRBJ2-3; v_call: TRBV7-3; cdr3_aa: CASSFDRGLADTQYF
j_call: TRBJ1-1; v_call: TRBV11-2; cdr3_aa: CASSLARGITQAFF
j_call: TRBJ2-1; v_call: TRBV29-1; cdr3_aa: CSVGIAGVRDEQFF
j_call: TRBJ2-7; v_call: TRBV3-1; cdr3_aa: CASSHDRGGREQYF
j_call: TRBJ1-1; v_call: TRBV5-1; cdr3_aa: CASSLDTSDTAFF
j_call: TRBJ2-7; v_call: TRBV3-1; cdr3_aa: CASSQEPHATSNEQYF
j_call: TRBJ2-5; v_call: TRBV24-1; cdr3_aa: CATSDSGAQETQYF
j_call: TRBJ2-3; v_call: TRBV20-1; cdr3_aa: CSAGHGGAGDTQYF
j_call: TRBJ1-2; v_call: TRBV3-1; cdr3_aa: CASSQDQGANYGYTF
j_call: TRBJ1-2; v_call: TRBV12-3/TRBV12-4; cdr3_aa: CAGRSGADGYTF
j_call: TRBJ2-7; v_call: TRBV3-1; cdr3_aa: CASSQGDRYEQYF
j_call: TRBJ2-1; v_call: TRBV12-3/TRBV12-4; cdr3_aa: CASRTSGLYNEQFF
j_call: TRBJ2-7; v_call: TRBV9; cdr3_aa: CASSVDPGGAYEQYF
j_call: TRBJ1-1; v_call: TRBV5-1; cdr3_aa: CASSLDRGLSNTEAYF
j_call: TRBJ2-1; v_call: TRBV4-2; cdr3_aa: CASSQETSGRRNEQFF
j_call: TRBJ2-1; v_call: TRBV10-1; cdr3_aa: CASSRHGPADEQFF
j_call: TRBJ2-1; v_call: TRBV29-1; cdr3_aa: CSVRTSGVSYNEQFF
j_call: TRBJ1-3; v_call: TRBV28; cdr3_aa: CASTDSLSGNTIYF
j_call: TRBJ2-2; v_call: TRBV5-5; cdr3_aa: CASSPPPGVGTGELFF
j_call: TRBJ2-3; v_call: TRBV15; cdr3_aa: CATSRDGPMGTDTQYF
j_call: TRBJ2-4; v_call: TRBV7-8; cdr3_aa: CASSLGGANIQYF
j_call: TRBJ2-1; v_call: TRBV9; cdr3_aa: CASSVHYNEQFF
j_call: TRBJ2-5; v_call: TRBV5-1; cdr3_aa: CASSLAPSGSEETQYF
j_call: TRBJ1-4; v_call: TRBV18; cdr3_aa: CASSPTAAFEKLFF
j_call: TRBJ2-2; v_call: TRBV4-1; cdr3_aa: CASSQVAGGRTGELFF
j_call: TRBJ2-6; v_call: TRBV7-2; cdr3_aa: CASSLTPLNVLTF
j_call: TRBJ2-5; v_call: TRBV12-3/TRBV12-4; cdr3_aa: CASSDHRGVETQYF
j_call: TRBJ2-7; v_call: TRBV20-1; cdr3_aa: CSVEREPAYEQYF
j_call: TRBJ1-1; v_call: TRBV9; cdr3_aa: CASRSQGDTEAFF
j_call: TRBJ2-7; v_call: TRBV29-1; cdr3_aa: CSVVPPDAASYEQYF
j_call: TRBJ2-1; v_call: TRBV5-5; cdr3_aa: CASSFPGNEQFF
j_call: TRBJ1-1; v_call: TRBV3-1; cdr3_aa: CASSHGGAPNTEAFF
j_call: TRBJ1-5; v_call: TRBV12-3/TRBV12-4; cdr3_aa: CASSLELSQPQHF
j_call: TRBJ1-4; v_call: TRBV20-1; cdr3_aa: CSARETGSNYRNEKLFF
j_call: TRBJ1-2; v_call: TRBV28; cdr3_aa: CASSIRGGIYGYTF
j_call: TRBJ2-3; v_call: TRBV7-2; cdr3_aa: CASSLVRTRGGDTQYF
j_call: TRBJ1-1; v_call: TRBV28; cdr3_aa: CASTHPPGDTEAFF
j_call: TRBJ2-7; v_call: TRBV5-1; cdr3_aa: CASSLSQSYEQYF
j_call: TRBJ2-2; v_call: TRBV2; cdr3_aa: CASSELRLNTGELFF
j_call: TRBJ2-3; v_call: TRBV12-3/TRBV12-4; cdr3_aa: CASSFLRVSLTDTQYF
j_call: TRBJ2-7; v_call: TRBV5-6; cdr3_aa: CASSLTIQGSFYEQYF